This T cell receptor (beta chain) was captured in a study of cytomegalovirus exposure and HLA in healthy donors. The ends lost 3 bases at V and 4 bases at J; junction bases unmatched: 9. Germline V gene sequence: CDR1 SGHRS, CDR2 YFSETQ. CDR3 length: 15 residues. It was with 60 Vbeta and 13 Jbeta primers that the PCR ran. Assay used: immunoSEQ multiplex PCR; TCRdb lists only in-frame clones, some missing. Among just over 60,000 clones listed, about 90% were seen once. The material sequenced was PBMCs. V gene TRBV5-1 combines with J gene TRBJ2-5, with TRBD2 matching 7 bases. This clonotype was obtained from a man aged 18 to 29 in good health and CMV-seronegative. The CDR3 DNA follows: TGCGCCAGCAGCTCTACTAAAACGGGGGGAGAGACCCAGTACTTC. It codes for CASSSTKTGGETQYF.